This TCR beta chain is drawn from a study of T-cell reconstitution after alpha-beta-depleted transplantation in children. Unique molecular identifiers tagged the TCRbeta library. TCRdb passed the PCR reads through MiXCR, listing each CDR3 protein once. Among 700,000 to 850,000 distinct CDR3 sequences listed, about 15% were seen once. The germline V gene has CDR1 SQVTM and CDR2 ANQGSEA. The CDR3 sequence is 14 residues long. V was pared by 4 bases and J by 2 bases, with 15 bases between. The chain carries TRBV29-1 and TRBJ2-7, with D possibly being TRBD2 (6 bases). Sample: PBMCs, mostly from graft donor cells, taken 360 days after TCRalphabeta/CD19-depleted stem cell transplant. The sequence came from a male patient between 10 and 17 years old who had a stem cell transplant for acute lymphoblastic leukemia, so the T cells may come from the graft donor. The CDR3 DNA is TGCAGCGTTGCGTTGGCGGGGCCCACCTACGAGCAGTACTTC. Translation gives CSVALAGPTYEQYF.